The present TCR beta chain was sequenced within a study of control samples from healthy donors and cancer patients. TCRdb keeps only in-frame clones here, not all; method: immunoSEQ multiplex PCR. Of roughly 130,000 clones in the sample, around nine tenths are singletons; the top ten hold 3.2%. Looked up from germline, CDR1 is SGHRS and CDR2 is YFSETQ. The CDR3 extends over 17 amino acids. Between the trimmed V and J ends, which lost 0 bases and 3 bases, there was a span of 13 bases. This receptor was identified in a man in his fifties or sixties in good health. The V gene is TRBV5-1, the J gene TRBJ2-6; D remains ambiguous. The sample taken for sequencing was blood. CDR3 coding DNA: TGCGCCAGCAGCTTGGCCGAACGGAGAATTGGGGCCAACGTCCTGACTTTC. Amino acid sequence: CASSLAERRIGANVLTF.